This T cell receptor beta chain emerged from a study of Ad26.COV2.S vaccination and SARS-CoV-2 variants. Germline V gene lookup returns CDR1 SNHLY and CDR2 FYNNEI. V dropped 6 bases and J dropped 9 bases, with 18 bases sitting between them. There are 14 residues in the CDR3. The repertoire was sequenced with immunoSEQ multiplex PCR; TCRdb's copy has only in-frame clones and lacks some. Found here are 360,000 or so clones, around 89% of them singletons; the top ten hold around 2%. The treatment is: about 20 received Ad26.COV2.S at low or high dose, single or two shots; about five received placebo; per-sample allocation not given. At day 63 after the first vaccine or placebo injection, samples were drawn.

The chain is built from TRBV2 and TRBJ2-1; possibly TRBD2 for D (6 bases). Here the sequenced sample was peripheral blood, taken in a trial of Ad26.COV2.S vaccine versus placebo. The origin of this receptor is a person between 18 and 65 years old who received the Ad26.COV2.S COVID-19 vaccine or a placebo. The DNA for the CDR3 is TGTGCCAGCAGCCGTCTGGGGCGGGATAGTGAGCAGTTCTTC. It translates to CASSRLGRDSEQFF. Drawing the rest from reference TRBV2 and TRBJ2-1, the complete variable domain is EPEVTQTPSHQVTQMGQEVILRCVPISNHLYFYWYRQILGQKVEFLVSFYNNEISEKSEIFDDQFSVERPDGSNFTLKIRSTKLEDSAMYFCASSRLGRDSEQFFGPGTRLTVL.